Below, 8 T cell receptor beta chains from the same sample are listed, as sequenced in a study of shared clonotypes between healthy human individuals. Data came from immunoSEQ multiplex PCR; TCRdb stores just in-frame clones and leaves some out. The sample carries approximately 2.5 million clones, more than 90% recorded once. The sequenced material came from naive CD4+ T cells sorted from blood. Subset denoted: CD45RA+ positively selected. Source of these receptors: a man between 18 and 35 years old in good health.

The rearrangement joins TRBV2 to TRBJ2-5, with D perhaps TRBD2 (5 bases). V lost 7 bases and J lost 5, with 17 bases in between. Germline CDR1 reads SNHLY; CDR2 reads FYNNEI. This CDR3 contains 14 residues. The CDR3 DNA reads TGTGCCAGCAAAGAAGATACTAGTAGGGAGACCCAGTACTTC. It encodes CASKEDTSRETQYF.

This clone was picked up a small number of times. The rearrangement links TRBV20-1 to TRBJ1-4; D is ambiguous. There are 10 residues in the CDR3. CDR1 and CDR2 (germline): DFQATT, SNEGSKA (reference sequence). CDR3 protein: CGGRREKLFF. The CDR3, as DNA: TGCGGAGGGAGGAGGGAAAAACTGTTTTTT.

The chain carries TRBV14 and TRBJ2-5, with TRBD2 identical over 14 bases. Unmatched junction bases numbered 6, after V lost 4 bases and J lost 5 bases. The CDR3 runs to 16 residues. The germline CDR1 and CDR2 sequences are SGHDN and FVKESK. The CDR3 loop reads CASSPGTSGSFETQYF. CDR3 nucleotides: TGTGCCAGCAGCCCTGGGACTAGCGGGAGTTTCGAGACCCAGTACTTC.

The chain has TRBV4-1 and TRBJ1-1; D may be TRBD1 (6 bases). The V gene's germline CDR1 is MGHRA and CDR2 YSYEKL. Deletions cut 4 bases from V and 1 base from J, with 13 bases between. The CDR3 has 15 residues. For the CDR3, the DNA is TGCGCCAGCAGCCTAGGACAGTGGGGGAACACTGAAGCTTTCTTT. It codes for CASSLGQWGNTEAFF.

This sequence joins TRBV4-3 and TRBJ1-4; 7 nucleotides line up with TRBD1. This CDR3 comprises 16 residues. With V trimmed by 2 bases and J by 7 bases, 10 bases remained unmatched. The germline gives CDR1 LGHNA, CDR2 YSLEER. CDR3 coding DNA: TGCGCCAGCAGCCAAACACCGACAGGGATTCCTGAAAAACTGTTTTTT. Amino acids: CASSQTPTGIPEKLFF.

The rearrangement joins TRBV28 to TRBJ2-1; 9 bases match TRBD2. The trim removed 7 bases at V and 0 bases at J, leaving 10 bases unmatched. The CDR3 spans 17 residues. The V gene's germline CDR1 is MDHEN and CDR2 SYDVKM. The CDR3 is CASKVAGAPSSYNEQFF. CDR3 DNA: TGTGCCAGCAAGGTAGCGGGGGCCCCAAGCTCCTACAATGAGCAGTTCTTC.

V and J are TRBV28 and TRBJ1-6; 9 positions agree with TRBD1. Trimming removed 5 bases from V and 3 bases from J; junction bases left unmatched: 2. The CDR3 covers 15 residues. Per germline, CDR1 MDHEN and CDR2 SYDVKM. The CDR3 DNA sequence: TGTGCCAGCAGTCCGGACAGGGGCTATAATTCACCCCTCCACTTT. It translates to CASSPDRGYNSPLHF.

The V call is TRBV7-2, the J call TRBJ2-3, with 11 nucleotides matching TRBD1. The CDR3 is 14 amino acids. Germline CDR1 and CDR2: SGHTA and FQGNSA. The V gene end was trimmed by 6 bases and the J gene end by 3 bases; junction bases not matched to a gene: 2. The CDR3 is CASRWDRGTDTQYF. The DNA of the CDR3 is TGTGCCAGCAGGTGGGACAGGGGGACAGATACGCAGTATTTT.